Here is one TCR beta chain with its context. Its antigen is unknown. The junction does not match germline at one end; this may be a read error. The data stem from a study of tumor-infiltrating lymphocytes in primary liver carcinoma. Whole-study context: Surgical resection served as treatment for the primary liver carcinoma of these patients. Staging of the tumors gave T1-T3 N0M0, with widths of roughly 4 to 10 cm.

Unsorted whole blood supplied the blood RNA, and germline DNA was isolated too. Patients in the cohort were treatment-naive and living with chronic HBV infection. Study findings and constraints: The study found tumor-adjacent and tumor-blood pairs overlapped less than tumor region pairs.

TCR beta cDNA was made from 400 to 500 ng total RNA with a constant-region primer. Three-round nested multiplex PCR performed with slightly modified ARM-PCR produced the TCR beta libraries. TRBV1-TRBV30 forward primers paired with a C-beta reverse primer were used in the first two PCR rounds, which ran approximately 11 cycles each. TCRdb called the multiplex PCR reads again in MiXCR, with one record for every CDR3 protein. The table records about 350,000 distinct CDR3 sequences, less than 75% of them present only once. Germline values: CDR1 SEHNR, CDR2 FQNEAQ (reference sequence). The CDR3 is 13 residues long.

This receptor was identified in a man aged 35 to 55 with primary liver carcinoma and hepatitis B virus infection. V and J are TRBV7-9 and TRBJ2-1; D unclear. Sequencing used peripheral blood. The CDR3 protein is CANSFLGRDEQFF. CDR3 nucleotide sequence: TGTGCCAACAGCTTTTTAGGACGGGATGAGCAGTTCTTC.